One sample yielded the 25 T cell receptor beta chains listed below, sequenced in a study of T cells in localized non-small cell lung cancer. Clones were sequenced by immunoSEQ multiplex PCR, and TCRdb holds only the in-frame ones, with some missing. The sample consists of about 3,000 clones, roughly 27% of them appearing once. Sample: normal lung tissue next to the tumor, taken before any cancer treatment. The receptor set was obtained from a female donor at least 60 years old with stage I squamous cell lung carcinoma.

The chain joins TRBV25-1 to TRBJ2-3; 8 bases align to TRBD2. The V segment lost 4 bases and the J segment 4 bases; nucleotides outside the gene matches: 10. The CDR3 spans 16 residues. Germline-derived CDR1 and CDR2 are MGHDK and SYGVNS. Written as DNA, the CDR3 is TGTGCCAGCAGTGCCCACGGGCGGGAGGTAGCAGATACGCAGTATTTT. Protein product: CASSAHGREVADTQYF.

The CDR3 region has the DNA TGTGCCAGCAGCCTCTCAGGGACCGGTAGGGAAAAACTGTTTTTT. This codes for CASSLSGTGREKLFF. J is TRBJ1-4 and V is TRBV6-8, with a possible D match to TRBD1 (5 bases). Looked up from germline, CDR1 is MNHGY and CDR2 is SAAAGT. The V gene lost 6 bases and the J gene lost 8 bases, with 19 bases spanning the gap. The CDR3 spans 15 residues.

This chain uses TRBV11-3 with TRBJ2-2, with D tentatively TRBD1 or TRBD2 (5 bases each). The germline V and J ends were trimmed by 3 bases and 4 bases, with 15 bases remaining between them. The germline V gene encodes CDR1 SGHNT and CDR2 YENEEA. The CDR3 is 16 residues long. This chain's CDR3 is CASSLEAGTVTGELFF. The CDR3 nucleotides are TGTGCCAGCAGCTTGGAAGCTGGGACGGTCACCGGGGAGCTGTTTTTT.

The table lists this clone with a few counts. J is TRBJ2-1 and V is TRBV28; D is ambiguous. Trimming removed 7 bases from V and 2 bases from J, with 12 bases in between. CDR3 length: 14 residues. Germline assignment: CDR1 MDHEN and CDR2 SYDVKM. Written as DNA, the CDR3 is TGTGCCAGCACCCGAAAGGCGCCCTACAATGAGCAGTTCTTC. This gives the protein CASTRKAPYNEQFF.

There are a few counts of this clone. The CDR3 DNA reads as TGTGCCAGCAGCTTACCTCGACAGAACACTGAAGCTTTCTTT. Residues: CASSLPRQNTEAFF. The chain carries TRBV11-3 and TRBJ1-1; D gene unclear. Germline lookup yields CDR1 SGHNT and CDR2 YENEEA. This CDR3 region has 14 residues. Trimming cost V 2 bases and J 1 base, with 8 bases left between them. Based on the CDR3 plus reference TRBV11-3 and TRBJ1-1, the full variable domain is EAGVVQSPRYKIIEKKQPVAFWCNPISGHNTLYWYLQNLGQGPELLIRYENEEAVDDSQLPKDRFSAERLKGVDSTLKIQPAELGDSAVYLCASSLPRQNTEAFFGQGTRLTVV.

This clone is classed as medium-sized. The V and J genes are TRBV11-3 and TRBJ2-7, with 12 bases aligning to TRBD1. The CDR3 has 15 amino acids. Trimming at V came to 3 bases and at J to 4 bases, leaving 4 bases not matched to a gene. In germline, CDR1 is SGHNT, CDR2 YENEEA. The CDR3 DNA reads TGTGCCAGCAGCTTCCGGGACAGGGGGCGGTACGAGCAGTACTTC. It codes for CASSFRDRGRYEQYF.

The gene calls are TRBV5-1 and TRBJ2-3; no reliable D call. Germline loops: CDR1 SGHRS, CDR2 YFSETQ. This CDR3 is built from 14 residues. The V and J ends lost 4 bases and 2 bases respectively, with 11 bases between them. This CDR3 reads CASSPVRNTDTQYF. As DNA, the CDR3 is TGCGCCAGCAGCCCCGTCAGAAACACAGATACGCAGTATTTT.

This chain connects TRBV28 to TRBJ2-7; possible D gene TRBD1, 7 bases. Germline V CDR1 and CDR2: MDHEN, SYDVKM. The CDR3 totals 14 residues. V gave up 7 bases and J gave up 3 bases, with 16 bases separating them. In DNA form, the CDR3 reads TGTGCCAGCAATAGGGCAGGGGGGCGCTACGAGCAGTACTTC. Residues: CASNRAGGRYEQYF.

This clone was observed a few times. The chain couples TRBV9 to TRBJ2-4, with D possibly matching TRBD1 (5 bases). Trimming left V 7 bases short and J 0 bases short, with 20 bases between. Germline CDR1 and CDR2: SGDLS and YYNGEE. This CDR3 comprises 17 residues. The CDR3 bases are TGTGCCAGCCCGGATCATCAGGGCCTACTAGCCAAAAACATTCAGTACTTC. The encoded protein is CASPDHQGLLAKNIQYF.

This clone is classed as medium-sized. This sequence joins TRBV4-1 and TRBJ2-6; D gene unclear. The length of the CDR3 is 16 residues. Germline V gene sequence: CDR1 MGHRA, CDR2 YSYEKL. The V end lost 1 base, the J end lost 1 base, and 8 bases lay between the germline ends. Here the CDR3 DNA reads TGCGCCAGCAGCCAAGTGCGTGGGTCTGGGGCCAACGTCCTGACTTTC. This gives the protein CASSQVRGSGANVLTF.

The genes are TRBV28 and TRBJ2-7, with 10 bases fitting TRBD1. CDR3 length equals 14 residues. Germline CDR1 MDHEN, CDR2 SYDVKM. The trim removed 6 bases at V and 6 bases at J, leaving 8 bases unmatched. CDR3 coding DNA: TGTGCCAGCAGATCCGGGACAGGGGCGCGCGAGCAGTACTTC. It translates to CASRSGTGAREQYF.

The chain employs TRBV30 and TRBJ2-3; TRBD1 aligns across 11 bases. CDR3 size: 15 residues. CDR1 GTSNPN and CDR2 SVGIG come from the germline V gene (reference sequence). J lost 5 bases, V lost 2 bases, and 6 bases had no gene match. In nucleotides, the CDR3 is TGTGCCTGGAGTTCCGGGACAGGGGGAATAGATACGCAGTATTTT. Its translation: CAWSSGTGGIDTQYF.

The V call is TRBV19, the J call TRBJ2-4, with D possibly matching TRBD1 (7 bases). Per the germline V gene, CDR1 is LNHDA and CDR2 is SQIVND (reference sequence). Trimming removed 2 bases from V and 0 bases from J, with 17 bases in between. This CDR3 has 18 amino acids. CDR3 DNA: TGTGCCAGTAGTATACCCCAGGGGGGCCCTATAGCCAAAAACATTCAGTACTTC. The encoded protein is CASSIPQGGPIAKNIQYF.

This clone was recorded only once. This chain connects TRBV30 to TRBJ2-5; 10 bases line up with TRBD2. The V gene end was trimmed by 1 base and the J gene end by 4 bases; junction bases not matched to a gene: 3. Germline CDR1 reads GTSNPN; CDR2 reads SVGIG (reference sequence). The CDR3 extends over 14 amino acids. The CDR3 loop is CAWSEAGGGETQYF. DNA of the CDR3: TGTGCCTGGAGTGAAGCGGGAGGGGGAGAGACCCAGTACTTC.

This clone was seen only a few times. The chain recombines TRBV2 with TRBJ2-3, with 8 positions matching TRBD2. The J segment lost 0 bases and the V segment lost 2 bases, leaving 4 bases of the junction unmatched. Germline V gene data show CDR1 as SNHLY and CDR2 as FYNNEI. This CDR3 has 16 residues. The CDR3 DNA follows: TGTGCCAGCAGTGAACATAGCGGGATTAGCACAGATACGCAGTATTTT. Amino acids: CASSEHSGISTDTQYF. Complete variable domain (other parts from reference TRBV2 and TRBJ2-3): EPEVTQTPSHQVTQMGQEVILRCVPISNHLYFYWYRQILGQKVEFLVSFYNNEISEKSEIFDDQFSVERPDGSNFTLKIRSTKLEDSAMYFCASSEHSGISTDTQYFGPGTRLTVL.

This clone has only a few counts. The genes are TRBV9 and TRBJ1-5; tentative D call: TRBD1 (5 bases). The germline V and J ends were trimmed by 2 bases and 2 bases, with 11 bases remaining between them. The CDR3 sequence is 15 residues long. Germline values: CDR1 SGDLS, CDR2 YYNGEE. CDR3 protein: CASSVGWDRNQPQHF. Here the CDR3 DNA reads TGTGCCAGCAGCGTCGGTTGGGACCGCAATCAGCCCCAGCATTTT.

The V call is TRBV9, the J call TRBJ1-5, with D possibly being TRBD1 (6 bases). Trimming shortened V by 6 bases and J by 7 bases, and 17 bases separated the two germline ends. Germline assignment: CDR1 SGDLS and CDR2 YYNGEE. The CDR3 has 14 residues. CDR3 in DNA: TGTGCCAGCACCTCGGGGGCAGGCAGCCAGCCCCAGCATTTT. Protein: CASTSGAGSQPQHF.

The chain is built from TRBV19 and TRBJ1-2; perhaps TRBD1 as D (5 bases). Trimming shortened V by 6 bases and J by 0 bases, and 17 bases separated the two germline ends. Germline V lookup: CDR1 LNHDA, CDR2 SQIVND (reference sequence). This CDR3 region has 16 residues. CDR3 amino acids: CASSMNSGASNYGYTF. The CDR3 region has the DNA TGTGCCAGTAGCATGAACTCCGGGGCCTCTAACTATGGCTACACCTTC.

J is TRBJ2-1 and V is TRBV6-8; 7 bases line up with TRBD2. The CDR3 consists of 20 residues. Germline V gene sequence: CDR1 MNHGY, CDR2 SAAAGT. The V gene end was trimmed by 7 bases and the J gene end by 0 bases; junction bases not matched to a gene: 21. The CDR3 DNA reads TGTGCCAGCAAGGACGGGACTACCAACATAAACTGGAGCTCCTACAATGAGCAGTTCTTC. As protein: CASKDGTTNINWSSYNEQFF.

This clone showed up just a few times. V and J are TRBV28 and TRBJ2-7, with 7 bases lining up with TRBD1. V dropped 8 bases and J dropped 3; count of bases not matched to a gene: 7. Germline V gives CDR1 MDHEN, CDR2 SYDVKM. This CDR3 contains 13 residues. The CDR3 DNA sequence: TGTGCCAGCGACCAGGGGGAAGACTACGAGCAGTACTTC. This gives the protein CASDQGEDYEQYF.

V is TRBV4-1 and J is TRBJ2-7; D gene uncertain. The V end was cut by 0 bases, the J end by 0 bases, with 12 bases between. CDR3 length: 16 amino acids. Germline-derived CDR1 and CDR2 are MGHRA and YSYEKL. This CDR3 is CASSQDGAGRSYEQYF. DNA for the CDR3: TGCGCCAGCAGCCAAGATGGTGCAGGTCGCTCCTACGAGCAGTACTTC.

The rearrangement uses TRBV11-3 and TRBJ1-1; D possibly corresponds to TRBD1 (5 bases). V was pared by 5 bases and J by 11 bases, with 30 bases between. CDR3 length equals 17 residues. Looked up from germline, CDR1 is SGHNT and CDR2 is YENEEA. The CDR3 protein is CASSITAGARWSGWAFF. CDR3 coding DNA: TGTGCCAGCAGCATTACGGCTGGGGCCAGGTGGTCTGGCTGGGCTTTCTTT.

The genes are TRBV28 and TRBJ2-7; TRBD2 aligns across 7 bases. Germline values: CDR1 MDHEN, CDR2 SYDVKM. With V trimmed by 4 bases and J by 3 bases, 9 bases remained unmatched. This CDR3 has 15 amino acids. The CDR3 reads CASSSLALGVYEQYF. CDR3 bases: TGTGCCAGCAGTTCACTAGCGCTAGGGGTCTACGAGCAGTACTTC.

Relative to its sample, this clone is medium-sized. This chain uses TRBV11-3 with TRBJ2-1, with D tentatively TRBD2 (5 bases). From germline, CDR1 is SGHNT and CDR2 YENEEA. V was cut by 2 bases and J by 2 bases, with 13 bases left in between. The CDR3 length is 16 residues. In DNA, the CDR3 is TGTGCCAGCAGCTTAAGGGCGGGTGGCCCCTACAATGAGCAGTTCTTC. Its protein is CASSLRAGGPYNEQFF.

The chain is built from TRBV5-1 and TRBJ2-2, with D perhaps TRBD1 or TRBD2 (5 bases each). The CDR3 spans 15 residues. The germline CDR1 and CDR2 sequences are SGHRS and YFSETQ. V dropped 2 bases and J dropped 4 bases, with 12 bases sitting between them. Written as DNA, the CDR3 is TGCGCCAGCAGCTTCCGGGGCCAGAGCACCGGGGAGCTGTTTTTT. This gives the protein CASSFRGQSTGELFF.